This T cell receptor beta chain is drawn from a study of T-cell memory formation after mild COVID-19. General observations from the study: Pre-infection memory harbored some responding clones, suggesting cross-reactive memory joined. Proof of SARS-CoV-2 specificity was absent for the second-wave clones that crested on day 37. Clones that contracted from day 15 to 85 had balanced CD4/CD8; later expanders were CD4+ biased.

Concerning this clonotype itself: What it binds is not known.

Sample barcodes and UMIs were carried by the TCR alpha and TCR beta cDNA libraries that 5'RACE generated with constant-segment primers. TCRdb recomputed calls from the 5' RACE reads with MiXCR, one row per CDR3 protein. The sample has some 600,000 distinct CDR3 sequences; roughly 17% are singletons. Germline V gene data show CDR1 as LNHDA and CDR2 as SQIVND (reference sequence). The CDR3 has 17 amino acids. V lost 6 bases and J 3 bases, leaving 20 bases between the germline ends. The chain has TRBV19 and TRBJ2-2, with D possibly being TRBD2 (6 bases). This TCR came from an adult woman who had mild COVID-19 (a few samples of this study predate the infection). Cell type and time point are not known. Sample: PBMCs or a T cell subset sorted from them (not recorded which). The CDR3 reads CASSTQDGRRYTGELFF. CDR3 sequence (DNA): TGTGCCAGTAGCACCCAGGACGGGAGAAGGTACACCGGGGAGCTGTTTTTT. Using reference TRBV19 and TRBJ2-2 for the parts outside the CDR3, the full variable domain is DGGITQSPKYLFRKEGQNVTLSCEQNLNHDAMYWYRQDPGQGLRLIYYSQIVNDFQKGDIAEGYSVSREKKESFPLTVTSAQKNPTAFYLCASSTQDGRRYTGELFFGEGSRLTVL.